These 15 T cell receptor beta chains came from one sample sequenced in a study of regulatory T cells in long-lasting Graves disease. Time point indicated: persistent/refractory GD, antithyroid drugs over 5 years with positive TRAb. Making the TCR library involved RNA that had been extracted from PBMCs. Building the TCR beta libraries relied on iRepertoire HTBI primers, and CDR3 regions underwent Arm-PCR. Each CDR3 protein gets one entry after TCRdb re-called the multiplex PCR reads with MiXCR. This sample has roughly 490,000 distinct CDR3 sequences, with approximately 23% found just once. The sequences come from peripheral blood mononuclear cells (PBMCs), collected when the disease was refractory, from a patient treated with antithyroid drugs. The source of these receptors is a female donor with Graves disease.

V and J are TRBV20-1 and TRBJ2-2; a weak D match, TRBD2 (6 bases). V lost 3 bases, J lost 0 bases, and 17 bases lay in between. The CDR3 totals 17 residues. Germline V CDR1 and CDR2: DFQATT, SNEGSKA (reference sequence). CDR3 loop: CSARGIRESSNTGELFF. The DNA of the CDR3 is TGCAGTGCTAGGGGTATTCGGGAGTCATCGAACACCGGGGAGCTGTTTTTT.

This clonotype has just a few counts. The chain is built from TRBV18 and TRBJ1-3, with D maybe TRBD1 (5 bases). Germline loops: CDR1 KGHSH, CDR2 LQKENI. Trimming took off 2 bases at V and 6 bases at J, with 11 bases between the two ends. The CDR3 consists of 14 residues. The CDR3 is CASSPEQGANTIYF. The CDR3 bases are TGTGCCAGCTCACCAGAGCAGGGTGCAAACACCATATATTTT.

J is TRBJ1-6 and V is TRBV20-1, with 9 bases identical to TRBD1. J lost 13 bases, V lost 0 bases, and 7 bases had no gene match. CDR1 and CDR2 from the germline V gene are DFQATT and SNEGSKA (reference sequence). There are 14 residues in the CDR3. The CDR3 bases are TGCAGTGCTAGAGATCCGGGACAGGGTTTGCCCCTCCACTTT. It specifies CSARDPGQGLPLHF.

This clonotype was recorded at least ten times. The genes are TRBV12-3 or TRBV12-4 and TRBJ2-1; D could derive from TRBD1 or TRBD2 (5 bases each). The ends were cut back, 6 bases at V and 6 bases at J, with 21 bases in the middle. The CDR3 sequence is 16 residues long. The CDR3, as DNA: TGTGCCAGCAGCCCGATCGGGGTGGAGAGGGGCAATGAGCAGTTCTTC. It yields the protein CASSPIGVERGNEQFF.

CDR3 DNA: TGTGCCAGCAGCTACATGCGGGCAGGGCCAGACGAGCAGTACTTC. Its translation: CASSYMRAGPDEQYF. V usage is TRBV12-3 or TRBV12-4 and J usage is TRBJ2-7; D is possibly TRBD1 or TRBD2 (5 bases each). The ends were cut back, 6 bases at V and 5 bases at J, with 20 bases in the middle. The CDR3 totals 15 residues.

This clonotype was counted ten times or more. The chain has TRBV28 and TRBJ1-1, with 8 bases identical to TRBD1. The CDR3 totals 16 residues. The germline gives CDR1 MDHEN, CDR2 SYDVKM. Trimming took 4 bases from V and 6 from J; bases not matched to a gene: 13. DNA of the CDR3: TGTGCCAGCAGTTCCGCGACAGGGGCGCCGACCCCTGAAGCTTTCTTT. Protein sequence: CASSSATGAPTPEAFF.

This clonotype has a handful of counts. The rearrangement joins TRBV9 to TRBJ2-2; 7 positions agree with TRBD1. The CDR3 loop spans 13 amino acids. V lost 3 bases and J lost 4; bases outside the gene matches: 0. Germline V gene sequence: CDR1 SGDLS, CDR2 YYNGEE. CDR3 nucleotide sequence: TGTGCCAGCAGCGGACAGGGCACCGGGGAGCTGTTTTTT. It codes for CASSGQGTGELFF.

Ten or more counts support this clonotype. In DNA form, the CDR3 reads TGTGCCAGCAGTCCCGCCTATAACTATGGCTACACCTTC. Translated, it gives CASSPAYNYGYTF. The rearrangement uses TRBV6-1 and TRBJ1-2; no reliable D call. The CDR3 spans 13 residues. CDR1 MNHNS and CDR2 SASEGT come from the germline V gene. V lost 5 bases to trimming and J lost 1 base, with 8 bases between them.

The sample holds a few counts of this clonotype. V is TRBV30 and J is TRBJ1-1; no firm D call. V lost 0 bases and J lost 4, with 12 bases in between. The V gene's germline CDR1 is GTSNPN and CDR2 SVGIG (reference sequence). The CDR3 sequence is 14 residues long. CDR3 nucleotide sequence: TGTGCCTGGAGTGTCGAGGAGGCGGGCACTGAAGCTTTCTTT. Protein product: CAWSVEEAGTEAFF.

The sample holds a few counts of this clonotype. V gene TRBV10-2 combines with J gene TRBJ2-2, with D unresolved. The CDR3 runs 16 residues. V was pared by 3 bases and J by 2 bases, with 13 bases between. Per germline, CDR1 WSHSY and CDR2 SAAADI. The CDR3 here is CASSDRLRANTGELFF. CDR3 bases: TGCGCCAGCAGTGATCGCCTCCGGGCCAACACCGGGGAGCTGTTTTTT.

This clonotype was seen a few times. This sequence joins TRBV10-3 and TRBJ2-7, with TRBD1 matching 9 bases. This CDR3 comprises 16 residues. Trimming at V came to 6 bases and at J to 5 bases, leaving 14 bases not matched to a gene. CDR1 ENHRY and CDR2 SYGVKD come from the germline V gene. The CDR3 sequence is CAISGTPGTGRNEQYF. The CDR3 DNA reads TGTGCCATCAGCGGGACCCCCGGGACAGGGAGGAACGAGCAGTACTTC.

This clonotype turned up a few times. This may be a read error, as it is one base from a much larger clone. The chain carries TRBV27 and TRBJ2-7; 7 nucleotides align to TRBD1. The CDR3 has 13 residues. Looked up from germline, CDR1 is MNHEY and CDR2 is SMNVEV (reference sequence). The V gene end was trimmed by 4 bases and the J gene end by 3 bases; junction bases not matched to a gene: 3. DNA for the CDR3: TGTGCCAGCAGTTACGGACAGGACTACGAGCAGTACTTC. Residues: CASSYGQDYEQYF.

The chain employs TRBV30 and TRBJ1-1; D is unresolved. This CDR3 contains 13 residues. V was pared by 2 bases and J by 4 bases, with 11 bases between. CDR1 and CDR2 (germline): GTSNPN, SVGIG (reference sequence). The CDR3 loop reads CAWSLDISTEAFF. CDR3 coding DNA: TGTGCCTGGAGTCTCGACATATCCACTGAAGCTTTCTTT. Looking up the rest from reference TRBV30 and TRBJ1-1 gives the full variable domain: SQTIHQWPATLVQPVGSPLSLECTVEGTSNPNLYWYRQAAGRGLQLLFYSVGIGQISSEVPQNLSASRPQDRQFILSSKKLLLSDSGFYLCAWSLDISTEAFFGQGTRLTVV.

This clonotype was observed at least ten times. One junction end disagrees with the germline gene, perhaps due to a read error. The chain recombines TRBV7-8 with TRBJ1-5; possible D gene TRBD1, 5 bases. Germline V gene data show CDR1 as SGHVS and CDR2 as FQNEAQ. The CDR3 contains 14 residues. The CDR3 DNA reads TGTGCCAGCACCCGAGCGGGGCGCAACCAGCCCCAGCATTTT. As protein: CASTRAGRNQPQHF.

The table lists this clonotype with many counts. The CDR3 bases are TGTGCCAGCAGTAACCCGCTCGGACAGGGAACCTACGAGCAGTACTTC. Translating gives CASSNPLGQGTYEQYF. The rearrangement links TRBV28 to TRBJ2-7; 8 positions agree with TRBD1. The CDR3 runs 16 residues. From germline, CDR1 is MDHEN and CDR2 SYDVKM. Germline trimming cut 5 bases from V and 2 bases from J; bases unmatched to any gene: 11.